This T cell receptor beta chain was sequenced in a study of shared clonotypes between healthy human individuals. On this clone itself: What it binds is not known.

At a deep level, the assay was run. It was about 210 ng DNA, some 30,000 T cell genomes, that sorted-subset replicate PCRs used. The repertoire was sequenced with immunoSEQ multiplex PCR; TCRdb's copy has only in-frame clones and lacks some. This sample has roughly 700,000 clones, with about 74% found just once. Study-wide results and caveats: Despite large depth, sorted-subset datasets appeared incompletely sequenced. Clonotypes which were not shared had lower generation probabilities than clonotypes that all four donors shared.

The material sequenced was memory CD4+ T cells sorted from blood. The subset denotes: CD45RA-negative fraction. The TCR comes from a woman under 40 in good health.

The CDR3 spells CASSPNMRETQYF. The CDR3 DNA is TGTGCCAGCTCACCCAATATGAGAGAGACCCAGTACTTC. The rearrangement links TRBV18 to TRBJ2-5; no clear D. CDR1 and CDR2 from the germline V gene are KGHSH and LQKENI. The CDR3 contains 13 residues. V lost 3 bases to trimming and J lost 4 bases, with 9 bases between them.